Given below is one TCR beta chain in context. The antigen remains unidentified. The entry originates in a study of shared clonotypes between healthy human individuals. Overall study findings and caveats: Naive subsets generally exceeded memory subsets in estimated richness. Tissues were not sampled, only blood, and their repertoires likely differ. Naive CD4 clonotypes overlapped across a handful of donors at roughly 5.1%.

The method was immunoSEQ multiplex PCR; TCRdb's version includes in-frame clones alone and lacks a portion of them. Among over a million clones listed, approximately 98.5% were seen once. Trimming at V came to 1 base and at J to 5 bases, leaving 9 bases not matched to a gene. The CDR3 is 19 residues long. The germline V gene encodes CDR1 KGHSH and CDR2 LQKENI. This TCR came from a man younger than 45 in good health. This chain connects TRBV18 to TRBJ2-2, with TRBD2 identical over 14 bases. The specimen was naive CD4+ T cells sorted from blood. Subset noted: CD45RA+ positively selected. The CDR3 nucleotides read TGTGCCAGCTCACCACTTGGACTAGCGGGAGGAATTGGTACCGGGGAGCTGTTTTTT. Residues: CASSPLGLAGGIGTGELFF.